These 20 T cell receptor beta chains share one sample of origin, sequenced in a study of cytomegalovirus exposure and HLA in healthy donors listed by TCRdb under 2017. Library prep was done by the immunoSEQ multiplex PCR assay. For the multiplex PCR, a mixture combining 60 forward primers for TCR Vbeta segments and 13 reverse primers for TCR Jbeta segments was used. TCRdb provides this immuneACCESS table in a form limited to in-frame rearrangements. Some clones are lacking; in checked studies, under half of them reflect an unresolved V gene, and why the rest are absent is not known. This sample holds some 120,000 clones; roughly 80% were observed only once. The top ten constitute approximately 8.4% of the sample. Input material: PBMCs. The source of these receptors is a man aged 25 to 45 in good health and CMV-seropositive.

This chain joins TRBV10-3 and TRBJ2-1, with D hard to call. The CDR3 has 15 residues. Germline-derived CDR1 and CDR2 are ENHRY and SYGVKD. The ends were cut back, 3 bases at V and 2 bases at J, with 11 bases in the middle. The CDR3 sequence: CAISENSRPYNEQFF. The DNA for the CDR3 is TGTGCCATCAGTGAAAATTCCAGGCCCTACAATGAGCAGTTCTTC.

The J gene is TRBJ1-1, the V gene TRBV9; weak D call: TRBD1 (5 bases). Germline-derived CDR1 and CDR2 are SGDLS and YYNGEE. This CDR3 contains 15 residues. The ends were cut back, 0 bases at V and 4 bases at J, with 13 bases in the middle. CDR3 bases: TGTGCCAGCAGCGTAGGCCCCGGGGGGACCACTGAAGCTTTCTTT. Translated: CASSVGPGGTTEAFF.

This rearrangement joins TRBV6-6 to TRBJ2-1, with D perhaps matching TRBD2 (6 bases). The CDR3 covers 14 residues. The V gene lost 0 bases and the J gene lost 6 bases, with 9 bases spanning the gap. The germline gives CDR1 MNHNY, CDR2 SVGAGI (reference sequence). The CDR3 loop is CASSYSEGSNEQFF. In DNA, the CDR3 is TGTGCCAGCAGTTACTCGGAGGGTAGCAATGAGCAGTTCTTC.

The J gene is TRBJ1-2, the V gene TRBV25-1, with TRBD1 identical over 9 bases. This CDR3 has 13 residues. Losses at the gene ends were 2 bases for V and 7 bases for J; bases not matched to a gene: 2. Germline CDR1 is MGHDK and CDR2 is SYGVNS. The CDR3 spells CASSEDRGAGYTF. CDR3 bases: TGTGCCAGCAGTGAAGACAGGGGGGCTGGCTACACCTTC.

The chain's CDR3 is CASSVEEGPSGNTIYF. The CDR3 DNA reads TGTGCCAGCAGCGTAGAAGAGGGTCCCTCTGGAAACACCATATATTTT. This rearrangement joins TRBV9 to TRBJ1-3; no definite D call. This CDR3 spans 16 amino acids. Trimming stripped 0 bases from V and 0 bases from J, with 10 bases between. CDR1 is SGDLS, CDR2 YYNGEE, per germline.

The chain couples TRBV4-1 to TRBJ1-5; TRBD1 matches 9 bases. Trimming took 1 base from V and 9 from J; bases not matched to a gene: 10. The CDR3 covers 16 residues. Germline V gene lookup returns CDR1 MGHRA and CDR2 YSYEKL. CDR3 DNA sequence: TGCGCCAGCAGCCAAGCCCTCGGACAGGACAGGGGGCCCCAGCATTTT. Translated, it gives CASSQALGQDRGPQHF.

The chain uses TRBV6-5 and TRBJ1-1, with D possibly TRBD1 on 5 matching bases. CDR3 length: 13 residues. V was cut by 0 bases and J by 6 bases, with 8 bases left in between. Germline V gene sequence: CDR1 MNHEY, CDR2 SVGAGI. The CDR3 region is CASSYSRVSEAFF. The CDR3 bases are TGTGCCAGCAGTTACTCCAGGGTCTCTGAAGCTTTCTTT.

The chain has TRBV5-1 and TRBJ1-1, with D tentatively TRBD1 (5 bases). V gave up 6 bases and J gave up 4 bases, with 22 bases separating them. This CDR3 is built from 16 residues. The germline gives CDR1 SGHRS, CDR2 YFSETQ. The CDR3 sequence: CASTTNVGPKSTEAFF. DNA of the CDR3: TGCGCCAGCACCACCAACGTGGGGCCTAAAAGCACTGAAGCTTTCTTT.

The chain carries TRBV19 and TRBJ1-3, with D possibly being TRBD1 (5 bases). The germline V gene encodes CDR1 LNHDA and CDR2 SQIVND (reference sequence). V was trimmed by 6 bases and J by 1 base, leaving 13 bases between them. The CDR3 contains 15 residues. The CDR3 here is CASRNDGTSGNTIYF. Written as DNA, the CDR3 is TGTGCCAGTAGAAACGACGGGACTTCTGGAAACACCATATATTTT.

The chain couples TRBV6-5 to TRBJ1-2; 7 bases agree with TRBD1. Looked up from germline, CDR1 is MNHEY and CDR2 is SVGAGI. The CDR3 is made up of 14 amino acids. The J segment lost 4 bases and the V segment lost 6 bases, leaving 8 bases of the junction unmatched. CDR3 nucleotides: TGTGCCAGCAGCCCCAGGACAGGCGGCTATGGCTACACCTTC. Amino acid sequence: CASSPRTGGYGYTF.

The J gene is TRBJ1-4, the V gene TRBV12-5, with a possible D match to TRBD1 (6 bases). Germline V CDR1 and CDR2: LGHNT, FRNRAP. V lost 1 base, J lost 2 bases, and 17 bases lay in between. The CDR3 contains 18 residues. This CDR3 is CASGLAVNRVSTNEKLFF. Here the CDR3 DNA reads TGTGCTAGTGGTTTGGCCGTAAACAGGGTTTCGACTAATGAAAAACTGTTTTTT. The full variable domain, rest sourced from reference TRBV12-5 and TRBJ1-4, is DARVTQTPRHKVTEMGQEVTMRCQPILGHNTVFWYRQTMMQGLELLAYFRNRAPLDDSGMPKDRFSAEMPDATLATLKIQPSEPRDSAVYFCASGLAVNRVSTNEKLFFGSGTQLSVL.

The table lists this clone with a few counts. V gene TRBV28 combines with J gene TRBJ1-2, with a possible D match to TRBD1 (6 bases). Per the germline V gene, CDR1 is MDHEN and CDR2 is SYDVKM. Deletions cut 7 bases from V and 4 bases from J, with 16 bases between. CDR3 size: 14 residues. The CDR3 DNA reads as TGTGCCAGCACCTCCGGGGGGGCGGGCTATGGCTACACCTTC. Protein product: CASTSGGAGYGYTF.

The chain combines TRBV27 with TRBJ1-2; 11 nucleotides match TRBD1. The CDR3 is made up of 18 amino acids. Germline lookup yields CDR1 MNHEY and CDR2 SMNVEV (reference sequence). Unmatched junction bases numbered 14, after V lost 8 bases and J lost 0 bases. CDR3 protein: CASGPGQGEFPTNYGYTF. CDR3 bases: TGTGCCAGCGGACCGGGACAGGGGGAATTCCCTACTAACTATGGCTACACCTTC.

The J gene is TRBJ1-5, the V gene TRBV19, with a possible D match to TRBD1 (6 bases). The CDR3 sequence is 14 residues long. V was pared by 3 bases and J by 10 bases, with 16 bases between. Germline values: CDR1 LNHDA, CDR2 SQIVND (reference sequence). CDR3 coding DNA: TGTGCCAGTAGTATGAAGGCAGGGGAGCAACCCCAGCATTTT. The encoded protein is CASSMKAGEQPQHF.

This clone was seen a single time. The chain couples TRBV5-8 to TRBJ1-1, with D tentatively TRBD1 (5 bases). The CDR3 runs 14 residues. V lost 0 bases, J lost 0 bases, and 6 bases lay in between. The germline V gene has CDR1 SGHTS and CDR2 YDEGEE. The CDR3 here is CASSLGQMNTEAFF. The CDR3 coding sequence is TGTGCCAGCAGCTTGGGACAGATGAACACTGAAGCTTTCTTT.

This clone has a handful of counts. The chain joins TRBV5-6 to TRBJ2-1; 7 bases map to TRBD2. There are 15 residues in the CDR3. Germline values: CDR1 SGHDT, CDR2 YYEEEE. The V and J ends lost 4 bases and 7 bases, in that order; junction bases with no gene match: 11. The CDR3 loop reads CASSPPSGTRNEQFF. CDR3 DNA sequence: TGTGCCAGCAGCCCACCTAGCGGAACAAGGAATGAGCAGTTCTTC.

The chain links TRBV6-1 to TRBJ2-1; TRBD1 matches 7 bases. Germline V CDR1 and CDR2: MNHNS, SASEGT. This CDR3 is 12 amino acids long. The junction had 11 bases not matched to a gene; V was cut back by 10 bases and J by 11 bases. The CDR3 DNA reads TGTGCCACCCAGACAGGGACGATAAAGCAGTTCTTC. It encodes CATQTGTIKQFF.

The chain carries TRBV6-1 and TRBJ1-1; D unclear. The CDR3 runs to 9 residues. CDR1 is MNHNS and CDR2 is SASEGT in the germline V gene. The CDR3 bases are TGTACCGGCGGGATCTCGGCTTTCTTT. Amino acids: CTGGISAFF.

Turning to this clone: This specimen includes other DNA sequences encoding the same CDR3. Here the CDR3 DNA reads TGTGCCAGCAGCCAAGGCCCTTCTTTAAACAGGGCCGAGGAGACCCAGTACTTC. Translation: CASSQGPSLNRAEETQYF. This rearrangement joins TRBV4-2 to TRBJ2-5; a weak D match, TRBD1 (6 bases). This CDR3 spans 18 amino acids. Germline V gene data show CDR1 as LGHNA and CDR2 as YNFKEQ. Trimming left V 1 base short and J 5 bases short, with 23 bases between.

The chain is built from TRBV6-5 and TRBJ2-2, with TRBD1 as a possible D gene (6 bases). V lost 5 bases to trimming and J lost 4 bases, with 11 bases between them. Germline values: CDR1 MNHEY, CDR2 SVGAGI. The CDR3 is made up of 14 amino acids. DNA for the CDR3: TGTGCCAGCAGTCCGGGCAGGGGCACCGGGGAGCTGTTTTTT. This translates into CASSPGRGTGELFF.